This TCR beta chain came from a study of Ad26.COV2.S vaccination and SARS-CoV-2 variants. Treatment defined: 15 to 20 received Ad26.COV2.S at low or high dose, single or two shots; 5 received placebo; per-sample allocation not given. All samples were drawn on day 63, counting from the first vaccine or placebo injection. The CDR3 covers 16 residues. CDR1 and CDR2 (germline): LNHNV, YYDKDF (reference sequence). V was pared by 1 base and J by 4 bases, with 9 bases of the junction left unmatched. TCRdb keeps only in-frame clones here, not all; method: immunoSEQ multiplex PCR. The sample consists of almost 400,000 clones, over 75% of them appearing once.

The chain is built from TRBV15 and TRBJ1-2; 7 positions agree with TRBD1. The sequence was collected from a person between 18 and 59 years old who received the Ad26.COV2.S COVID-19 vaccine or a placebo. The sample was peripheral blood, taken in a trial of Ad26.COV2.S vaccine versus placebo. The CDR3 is CATSRGGQGGTYGYTF. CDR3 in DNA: TGTGCCACCAGCAGAGGGGGGCAGGGGGGCACCTATGGCTACACCTTC.